The next 2 T cell receptor beta chains were all read from a single sample in a study of blood T cell repertoires in COVID-19. Only in-frame clones appear in the TCRdb table, and some are missing; sequencing was by immunoSEQ multiplex PCR. In the table there are 200,000 to 250,000 clones, roughly 90% of which are singletons. The specimen was peripheral blood. Every receptor here comes from a man aged 55 to 70 with acute or convalescent COVID-19.

This chain connects TRBV19 to TRBJ1-1; D uncertain. Trimming pared 6 bases from V and 1 base from J, leaving 6 bases between. The germline gives CDR1 LNHDA, CDR2 SQIVND (reference sequence). There are 12 residues in the CDR3. This CDR3 is CASSGGNTEAFF. The CDR3 bases are TGTGCCAGTAGCGGAGGGAACACTGAAGCTTTCTTT.

The chain links TRBV3-1 (or the pseudogene TRBV3-2) to TRBJ1-1; D gene ambiguous. The CDR3 is made up of 13 amino acids. CDR1 LGHDT and CDR2 YNNKEL come from the germline V gene (reference sequence). Trimming stripped 8 bases from V and 1 base from J, with 11 bases between. Here the CDR3 DNA reads TGTGCCAGCCAAAGTTGGAGGAACACTGAAGCTTTCTTT. As protein: CASQSWRNTEAFF.